One sample yielded the 11 T cell receptor beta chains listed below, sequenced in a study of cytomegalovirus exposure and HLA in healthy donors. PCR used 60 Vbeta primers and 13 Jbeta primers. Assay: immunoSEQ multiplex PCR; the TCRdb copy retains only in-frame clones and omits some. The table shows about 180,000 clones, with around 74% occurring only once. The sample was PBMCs. These receptor sequences come from a male donor in good health and CMV-seronegative.

This chain uses TRBV5-1 with TRBJ1-1; D not certain. Germline V CDR1 and CDR2: SGHRS, YFSETQ. Trimming removed 6 bases from V and 1 base from J, with 10 bases in between. The CDR3 totals 13 residues. The CDR3 sequence: CASTPVGNTEAFF. CDR3 bases: TGCGCCAGCACCCCGGTCGGGAACACTGAAGCTTTCTTT.

The rearrangement joins TRBV7-2 to TRBJ1-1; D ambiguous. Germline loops: CDR1 SGHTA, CDR2 FQGNSA. The CDR3 has 14 residues. The V end was cut by 3 bases, the J end by 4 bases, with 12 bases between. Here the CDR3 reads CASSFGGESTEAFF. The CDR3 coding sequence is TGTGCCAGCAGCTTTGGCGGGGAGAGCACTGAAGCTTTCTTT.

J is TRBJ2-1 and V is TRBV28, with TRBD2 matching 7 bases. The CDR3 extends over 15 amino acids. Germline assignment: CDR1 MDHEN and CDR2 SYDVKM. V was clipped by 5 bases and J by 1 base; unmatched bases: 5. This chain's CDR3 is CASSKLAPSYNEQFF. CDR3 in DNA: TGTGCCAGCAGTAAACTAGCGCCGTCCTACAATGAGCAGTTCTTC.

About this clone: Other nucleotide sequences from this sample produce the same CDR3. This chain uses TRBV6-5 with TRBJ1-1; TRBD1 might be the D (6 bases). V lost 8 bases to trimming and J lost 4 bases, with 8 bases between them. Germline values: CDR1 MNHEY, CDR2 SVGAGI. This CDR3 region has 11 residues. In DNA, the CDR3 is TGTGCCAGCGGGGGGGCCACTGAAGCTTTCTTT. Translating gives CASGGATEAFF.

The chain is built from TRBV6-5 and TRBJ1-2, with 9 bases that match TRBD1. With 2 bases clipped from V and 6 bases from J, the junction kept 4 bases outside the gene matches. The CDR3 length is 14 residues. The germline gives CDR1 MNHEY, CDR2 SVGAGI. CDR3 sequence: CASSYNRGRNGYTF. CDR3 nucleotides: TGTGCCAGCAGTTACAACAGGGGGCGCAATGGCTACACCTTC.

This clone occurred once. V usage is TRBV4-2 and J usage is TRBJ2-1; 8 positions agree with TRBD2. V lost 4 bases and J lost 5; bases outside the gene matches: 10. Looked up from germline, CDR1 is LGHNA and CDR2 is YNFKEQ. This CDR3 is 16 amino acids long. The CDR3 bases are TGTGCCAGCAGCCCGATAGCGGGAACAGGTAACAATGAGCAGTTCTTC. Amino acid sequence: CASSPIAGTGNNEQFF.

The V call is TRBV18, the J call TRBJ1-4, with D possibly matching TRBD1 (5 bases). Trimming removed 4 bases from V and 2 bases from J, with 11 bases in between. The CDR3 runs to 15 residues. CDR1 KGHSH and CDR2 LQKENI come from the germline V gene. The CDR3 protein is CASSRRQLTNEKLFF. In nucleotides, the CDR3 is TGTGCCAGCTCACGCCGACAGCTCACTAATGAAAAACTGTTTTTT.

The rearrangement uses TRBV30 and TRBJ1-1; 8 positions agree with TRBD1. J was trimmed by 4 bases and V by 5 bases; bases with no gene match: 3. Germline V gives CDR1 GTSNPN, CDR2 SVGIG (reference sequence). The CDR3 loop spans 12 amino acids. Here the CDR3 reads CAWAGGATEAFF. The CDR3 nucleotides are TGTGCCTGGGCAGGGGGCGCCACTGAAGCTTTCTTT.

V and J are TRBV18 and TRBJ2-7; TRBD2 is a possible D gene (5 bases). This CDR3 contains 14 residues. V dropped 3 bases and J dropped 3 bases, with 12 bases sitting between them. Germline assignment: CDR1 KGHSH and CDR2 LQKENI. CDR3 in amino acids: CASSPGNSDYEQYF. The CDR3 coding sequence is TGTGCCAGCTCACCCGGGAACAGTGACTACGAGCAGTACTTC.

This chain joins TRBV19 and TRBJ1-2, with 7 bases lining up with TRBD1. CDR1 and CDR2 from the germline V gene are LNHDA and SQIVND (reference sequence). The CDR3 is 11 residues long. With 6 bases clipped from V and 8 bases from J, the junction kept 3 bases outside the gene matches. CDR3: CASRQGDGYTF. For the CDR3, the DNA is TGTGCCAGTAGGCAGGGGGACGGCTACACCTTC.

This chain joins TRBV7-9 and TRBJ1-5; 10 bases are a match to TRBD1. CDR1 is SEHNR and CDR2 is FQNEAQ in the germline V gene (reference sequence). V dropped 1 base and J dropped 3; count of bases not matched to a gene: 3. The CDR3 is made up of 16 amino acids. The CDR3 spells CASSLVGTGANQPQHF. In DNA, the CDR3 is TGTGCCAGCAGCTTAGTCGGGACAGGGGCCAATCAGCCCCAGCATTTT.